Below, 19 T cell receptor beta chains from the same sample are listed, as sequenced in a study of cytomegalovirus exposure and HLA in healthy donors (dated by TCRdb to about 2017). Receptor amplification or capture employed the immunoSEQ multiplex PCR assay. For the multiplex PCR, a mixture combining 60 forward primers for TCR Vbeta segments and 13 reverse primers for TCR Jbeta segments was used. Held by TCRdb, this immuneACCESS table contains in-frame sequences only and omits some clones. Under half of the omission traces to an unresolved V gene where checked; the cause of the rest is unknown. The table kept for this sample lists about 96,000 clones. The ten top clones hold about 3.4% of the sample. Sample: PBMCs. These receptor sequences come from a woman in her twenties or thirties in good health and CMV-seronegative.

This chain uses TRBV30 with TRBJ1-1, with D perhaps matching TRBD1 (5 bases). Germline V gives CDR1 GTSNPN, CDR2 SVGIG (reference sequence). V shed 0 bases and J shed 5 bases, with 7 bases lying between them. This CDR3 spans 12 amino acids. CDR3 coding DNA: TGTGCCTGGAGTGTAAGGGGTACTGAAGCTTTCTTT. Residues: CAWSVRGTEAFF.

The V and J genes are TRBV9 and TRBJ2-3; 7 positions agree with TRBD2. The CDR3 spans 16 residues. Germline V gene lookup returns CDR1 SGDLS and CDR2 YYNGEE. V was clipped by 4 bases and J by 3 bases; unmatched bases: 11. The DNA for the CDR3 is TGTGCCAGCAGCACCGGAATCGGGGGAGGGACAGATACGCAGTATTTT. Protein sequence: CASSTGIGGGTDTQYF.

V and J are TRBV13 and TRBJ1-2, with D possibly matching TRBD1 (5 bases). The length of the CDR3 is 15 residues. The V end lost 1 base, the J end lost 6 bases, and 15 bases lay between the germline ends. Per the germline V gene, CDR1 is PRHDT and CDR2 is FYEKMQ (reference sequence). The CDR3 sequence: CASSLAQGGPDGYTF. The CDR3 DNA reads TGTGCCAGCAGCTTAGCCCAGGGAGGCCCGGATGGCTACACCTTC.

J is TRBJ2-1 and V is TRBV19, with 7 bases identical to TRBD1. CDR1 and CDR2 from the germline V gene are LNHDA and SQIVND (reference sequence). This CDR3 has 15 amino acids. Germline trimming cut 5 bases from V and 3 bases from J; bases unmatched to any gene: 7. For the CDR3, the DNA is TGTGCCAGTAGTGTCGGACAGGCGCTCTACAATGAGCAGTTCTTC. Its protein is CASSVGQALYNEQFF.

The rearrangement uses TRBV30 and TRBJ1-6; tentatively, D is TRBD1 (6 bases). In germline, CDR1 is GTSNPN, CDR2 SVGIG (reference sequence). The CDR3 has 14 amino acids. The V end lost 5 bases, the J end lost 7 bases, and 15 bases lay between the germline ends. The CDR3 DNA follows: TGTGCCTGGGTCCAAGGGGGTCGAAATTCACCCCTCCACTTT. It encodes CAWVQGGRNSPLHF.

The CDR3 DNA is TGTGCCAGCAGCTCCGGGAGTAACACTGAAGCTTTCTTT. This translates into CASSSGSNTEAFF. The gene calls are TRBV5-5 and TRBJ1-1, with D unclear. CDR1 SGHKS and CDR2 YYEKEE come from the germline V gene (reference sequence). Trimming cost V 3 bases and J 2 bases, with 8 bases left between them. The CDR3 is made up of 13 amino acids.

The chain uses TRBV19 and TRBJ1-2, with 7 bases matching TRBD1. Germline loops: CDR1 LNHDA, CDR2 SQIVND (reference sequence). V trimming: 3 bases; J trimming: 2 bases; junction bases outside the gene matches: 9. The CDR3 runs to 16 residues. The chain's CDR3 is CASSITEGAINYGYTF. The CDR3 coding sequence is TGTGCCAGTAGTATCACCGAGGGGGCGATAAACTATGGCTACACCTTC.

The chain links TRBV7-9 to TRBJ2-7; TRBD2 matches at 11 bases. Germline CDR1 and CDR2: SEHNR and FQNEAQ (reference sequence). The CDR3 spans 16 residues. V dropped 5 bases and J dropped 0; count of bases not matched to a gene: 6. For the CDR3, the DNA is TGTGCCAGCAGCGAAACTAGCGGGAGTTACTCCTACGAGCAGTACTTC. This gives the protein CASSETSGSYSYEQYF. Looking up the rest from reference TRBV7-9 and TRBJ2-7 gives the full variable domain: DTGVSQNPRHKITKRGQNVTFRCDPISEHNRLYWYRQTLGQGPEFLTYFQNEAQLEKSRLLSDRFSAERPKGSFSTLEIQRTEQGDSAMYLCASSETSGSYSYEQYFGPGTRLTVT.

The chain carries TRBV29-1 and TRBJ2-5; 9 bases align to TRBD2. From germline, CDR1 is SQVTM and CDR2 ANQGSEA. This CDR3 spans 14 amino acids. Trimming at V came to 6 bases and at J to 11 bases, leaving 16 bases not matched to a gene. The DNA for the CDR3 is TGCAGCGTGGAGACTAGCGGAGCGGGTTGGGAGCAGTACTTC. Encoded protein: CSVETSGAGWEQYF.

The CDR3 nucleotides read TGTGCCAGCAGCCTCGGGGGGGCCAAAGAGACCCAGTACTTC. This sequence encodes CASSLGGAKETQYF. J is TRBJ2-5 and V is TRBV7-9, with 8 bases fitting TRBD2. The J segment lost 3 bases and the V segment lost 5 bases, leaving 5 bases of the junction unmatched. The CDR3 is 14 residues long. Germline V gene sequence: CDR1 SEHNR, CDR2 FQNEAQ (reference sequence).

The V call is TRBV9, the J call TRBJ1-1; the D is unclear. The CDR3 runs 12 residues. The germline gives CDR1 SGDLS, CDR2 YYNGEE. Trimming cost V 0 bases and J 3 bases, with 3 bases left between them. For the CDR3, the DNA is TGTGCCAGCAGCGTAGGAGACACTGAAGCTTTCTTT. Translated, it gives CASSVGDTEAFF. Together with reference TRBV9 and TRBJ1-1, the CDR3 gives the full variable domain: DSGVTQTPKHLITATGQRVTLRCSPRSGDLSVYWYQQSLDQGLQFLIQYYNGEERAKGNILERFSAQQFPDLHSELNLSSLELGDSALYFCASSVGDTEAFFGQGTRLTVV.

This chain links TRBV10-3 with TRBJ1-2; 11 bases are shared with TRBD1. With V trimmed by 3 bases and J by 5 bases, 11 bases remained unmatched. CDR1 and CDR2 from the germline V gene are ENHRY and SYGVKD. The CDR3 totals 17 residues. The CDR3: CAISDLKSDRGRYGYTF. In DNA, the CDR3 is TGTGCCATCAGTGACCTAAAGTCGGACAGGGGGCGTTATGGCTACACCTTC.

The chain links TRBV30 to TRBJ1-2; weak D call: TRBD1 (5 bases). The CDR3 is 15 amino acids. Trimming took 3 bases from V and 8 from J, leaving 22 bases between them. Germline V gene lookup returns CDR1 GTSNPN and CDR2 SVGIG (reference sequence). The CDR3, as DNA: TGTGCCTGGAGAATACAGGAATATCAACGACAAGGCTACACCTTC. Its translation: CAWRIQEYQRQGYTF. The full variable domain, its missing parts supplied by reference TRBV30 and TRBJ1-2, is SQTIHQWPATLVQPVGSPLSLECTVEGTSNPNLYWYRQAAGRGLQLLFYSVGIGQISSEVPQNLSASRPQDRQFILSSKKLLLSDSGFYLCAWRIQEYQRQGYTFGSGTRLTVV.

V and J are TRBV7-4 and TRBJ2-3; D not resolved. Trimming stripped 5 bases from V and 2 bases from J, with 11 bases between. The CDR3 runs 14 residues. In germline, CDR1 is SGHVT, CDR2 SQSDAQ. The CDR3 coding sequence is TGTGCCAGCAGCAGAGAAGTCTACACAGATACGCAGTATTTT. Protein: CASSREVYTDTQYF.

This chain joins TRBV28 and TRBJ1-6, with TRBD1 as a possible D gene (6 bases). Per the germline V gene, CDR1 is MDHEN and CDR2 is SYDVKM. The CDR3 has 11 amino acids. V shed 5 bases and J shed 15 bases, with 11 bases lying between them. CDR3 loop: CASSPRGYLHF. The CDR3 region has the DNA TGTGCCAGCAGTCCAAGGGGGTACCTCCACTTT.

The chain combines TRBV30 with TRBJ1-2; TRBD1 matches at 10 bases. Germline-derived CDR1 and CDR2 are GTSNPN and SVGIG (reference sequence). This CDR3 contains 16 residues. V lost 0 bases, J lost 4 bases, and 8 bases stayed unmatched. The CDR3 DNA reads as TGTGCCTGGAGTGTAACAGGGGACAGGGGTTTCTATGGCTACACCTTC. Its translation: CAWSVTGDRGFYGYTF.

The CDR3 region has the DNA TGTGCCAGCAGCCAATCTGTGACATCGAACACTGAAGCTTTCTTT. Its protein product is CASSQSVTSNTEAFF. V usage is TRBV16 and J usage is TRBJ1-1; D gene uncertain. Germline-derived CDR1 and CDR2 are KGHSY and FQNENV. Trimming stripped 0 bases from V and 1 base from J, with 9 bases between. There are 15 residues in the CDR3.

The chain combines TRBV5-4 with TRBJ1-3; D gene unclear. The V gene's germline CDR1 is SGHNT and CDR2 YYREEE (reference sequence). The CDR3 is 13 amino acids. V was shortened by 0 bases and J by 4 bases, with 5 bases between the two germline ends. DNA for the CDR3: TGTGCCAGCAGCTTGGCACAGGGAAACACCATATATTTT. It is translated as CASSLAQGNTIYF.

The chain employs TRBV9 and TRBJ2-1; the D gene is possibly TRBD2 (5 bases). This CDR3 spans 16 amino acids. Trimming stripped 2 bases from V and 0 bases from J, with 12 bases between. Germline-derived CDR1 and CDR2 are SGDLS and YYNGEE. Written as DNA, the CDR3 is TGTGCCAGCAGCGTTAGCGATACTAGCTCCTACAATGAGCAGTTCTTC. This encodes CASSVSDTSSYNEQFF.